This T cell receptor beta chain was found in a study of identical twins. Regarding the study as a whole: The abundant beta clonotypes from cord blood had fewer insertions, and memory repertoires had none of this.

In its sample, this clonotype was seen once. Its target is not known. TCRdb re-derived calls from the 5' RACE reads in MiXCR, one entry per CDR3 protein. The sample holds around 250,000 distinct CDR3 sequences, about 12% seen once. The CDR3 has 15 amino acids. The junction had 8 bases not matched to a gene; V was cut back by 3 bases and J by 7 bases. In germline, CDR1 is KGHSH, CDR2 LQKENI. This sample was shared with a second study, whose subject was yellow fever vaccine responses in identical twins.

Sequenced sample: memory (CD45RO+) T cells sorted from blood. V is TRBV18 and J is TRBJ1-5; TRBD1 aligns across 8 bases. The sequence was collected from a woman aged 18-29 years in good health. The DNA for the CDR3 is TGTGCCAGCTCACCCGATCAGGGGGCGGGCCAGCCCCAGCATTTT. Residues: CASSPDQGAGQPQHF.